This TCR beta chain comes out of a study of T cell repertoires in cytomegalovirus infection. Overall study context: A matching HLA type, together with CMV infection, was signaled by public TCR beta signatures. Study-level points and caveats: Adding up the frequency of public TCR beta families identified people who carried CMV plus the relevant HLA.

This clonotype was observed a single time. Its target is not known. A much larger clone lies a single base off, so this may be a read error. TCRdb recomputed calls from the reads with MiXCR, one row per CDR3 protein. The table shows approximately 500,000 distinct CDR3 sequences, with 11% occurring only once. Sequencing input: PBMCs. This clonotype originated in a human donor in good health (CMV status not recorded). Some clones in this sample may be carry-over from other donors' samples.

The CDR3 is CASSPSDSFTGELFF. CDR3 coding DNA: TGTGCCAGCAGCCCTAGCGACAGCTTCACCGGGGAGCTGTTTTTT. The chain uses TRBV6-5 and TRBJ2-2; a weak D match, TRBD2 (6 bases). V lost 6 bases to trimming and J lost 4 bases, with 15 bases between them. The CDR3 extends over 15 amino acids. Germline CDR1 reads MNHEY; CDR2 reads SVGAGI.